This TCR beta chain was identified in a study of T cell responses to AZD1222 COVID-19 vaccine. The CDR3 has 15 residues. Germline V lookup: CDR1 MNHEY, CDR2 SVGAGI. Trimming removed 2 bases from V and 1 base from J, with 10 bases in between. A note on this clone: Its antigen is as yet unknown.

Study-level findings and limits: Donors were chiefly white British, with a greater number of females, and clonal diversity was perhaps underestimated.

Some clones are missing from TCRdb's copy, which holds only in-frame ones; the method was immunoSEQ multiplex PCR. Here the sample spans tens of thousands of clones, under 95% being singletons. This chain joins TRBV6-5 and TRBJ2-3, with TRBD2 as a possible D gene (5 bases). Sequenced here: peripheral blood, sampled 28 days after the second AZD1222 dose. The TCR originated in an adult who received the AZD1222 COVID-19 vaccine. CDR3 loop: CASSYKVSGTDTQYF. In DNA, the CDR3 is TGTGCCAGCAGTTACAAAGTTAGCGGCACAGATACGCAGTATTTT.